This T cell receptor (beta chain) was obtained from a study of resident and recirculating memory T cells in vitiligo. Overall study context: Each patient gave two lesional and two nonlesional epidermal shave biopsies, plus PBMCs.

Study-level results: Non-conserved TCRs across sites and patients suggested distinct clones per lesion.

Germline V gene data show CDR1 as SGHTA and CDR2 as FQGTGA. V lost 4 bases to trimming and J lost 8 bases, with 17 bases between them. CDR3 length equals 15 residues. Clones were read by immunoSEQ multiplex PCR, and TCRdb kept only the in-frame ones, dropping some. The sample consists of roughly 80,000 clones, about 91% of them appearing once. As regards this clone: Its cognate antigen is unknown.

Patients who had received treatment within the previous three months were excluded. The TCR originated in a male donor with vitiligo. The chain links TRBV7-3 to TRBJ2-2; D is unclear. Sequencing was performed on blood. The CDR3 here is CASSSSVGSPGELFF. CDR3 nucleotide sequence: TGTGCCAGCAGCTCAAGCGTGGGTAGTCCGGGGGAGCTGTTTTTT.